These 12 T cell receptor beta chains were sequenced from one sample in a study of blood T cells in healthy people across ages. A second about 6 to 11 cycle PCR used barcoded and J-beta primers. TCRdb called the 5' RACE reads again in MiXCR, with one record for every CDR3 protein. The table has over 950,000 distinct CDR3 sequences, roughly two fifths seen once. Sequencing used blood. These receptors were obtained from a man between 18 and 35 years old in good health.

This clonotype occurred a few times. The chain couples TRBV21-1 to TRBJ2-3; the D call of TRBD1 is as the table states it, not checked on the DNA. TRBV21-1 is assigned pseudogene status. The CDR3 contains 16 residues. The CDR3 nucleotides read TGTGCCAGCAGCAAAAACCCGGACAGGGTGATAGATACGCAGTATTTT. It specifies CASSKNPDRVIDTQYF.

This clonotype has at least ten counts. This chain joins TRBV20-1 and TRBJ1-2, with TRBD1 as a possible D gene (6 bases). The V end lost 6 bases, the J end lost 4 bases, and 21 bases lay between the germline ends. CDR3 length: 15 amino acids. CDR1 is DFQATT and CDR2 is SNEGSKA in the germline V gene (reference sequence). The chain's CDR3 is CSAPGQTLGTYGYTF. CDR3 DNA: TGCAGTGCCCCTGGACAGACCTTGGGGACCTATGGCTACACCTTC.

The rearrangement joins TRBV4-2 to TRBJ2-3, with 15 bases lining up with TRBD2. The CDR3 extends over 18 amino acids. Germline loops: CDR1 LGHNA, CDR2 YNFKEQ. V lost 4 bases, J lost 1 base, and 6 bases stayed unmatched. CDR3 nucleotide sequence: TGTGCCAGCAGCCCCGGACTAGCGGGGGGGCCGGGCACAGATACGCAGTATTTT. Protein product: CASSPGLAGGPGTDTQYF.

CDR3 nucleotide sequence: TGCGCCAGCAGCCAAGTTTCCCAGCCCGGGGAGCTGTTTTTT. It codes for CASSQVSQPGELFF. The chain is built from TRBV4-1 and TRBJ2-2; the D is unclear. Trimming shortened V by 1 base and J by 6 bases, and 9 bases separated the two germline ends. The CDR3 is 14 amino acids. Germline lookup yields CDR1 MGHRA and CDR2 YSYEKL.

This chain connects TRBV7-2 to TRBJ1-5; D uncertain. The CDR3 has 15 residues. Germline CDR1 is SGHTA and CDR2 is FQGNSA. V was pared by 1 base and J by 0 bases, with 7 bases between. The CDR3 DNA sequence: TGTGCCAGCAGCTTAGAATGGGGTAGCAATCAGCCCCAGCATTTT. Residues: CASSLEWGSNQPQHF.

The chain has TRBV5-1 and TRBJ2-1; 7 positions agree with TRBD2. The J call is uncertain, as TRBJ2-7 better fits the DNA end. The V gene's germline CDR1 is SGHRS and CDR2 YFSETQ. The CDR3 is made up of 17 amino acids. CDR3 nucleotide sequence: TGCGCCAGCAGCCTGAGGCGGCGGGACTACCACTACAATGAGCAGTACTTC. It yields the protein CASSLRRRDYHYNEQYF.

In its sample, this clonotype was seen a few times. V is TRBV25-1 and J is TRBJ2-5; D is possibly TRBD1 (6 bases). The J call is uncertain, as TRBJ2-7 better fits the DNA end. The germline V gene encodes CDR1 MGHDK and CDR2 SYGVNS. This CDR3 is built from 12 residues. CDR3 in amino acids: CASLAGVGEQYF. CDR3 nucleotide sequence: TGTGCCAGCTTAGCAGGGGTTGGCGAGCAGTACTTC.

This chain joins TRBV7-2 and TRBJ1-2; possibly TRBD1 for D (5 bases). The V and J ends lost 3 bases and 2 bases respectively, with 10 bases between them. This CDR3 region has 14 residues. Germline lookup yields CDR1 SGHTA and CDR2 FQGNSA. The CDR3 sequence is CASSFGTVNYGYTF. CDR3 sequence (DNA): TGTGCCAGCAGCTTCGGGACTGTAAACTATGGCTACACCTTC. Filled out from reference TRBV7-2 and TRBJ1-2, the complete variable domain reads GAGVSQSPSNKVTEKGKDVELRCDPISGHTALYWYRQSLGQGLEFLIYFQGNSAPDKSGLPSDRFSAERTGGSVSTLTIQRTQQEDSAVYLCASSFGTVNYGYTFGSGTRLTVV.

The genes are TRBV28 and TRBJ1-1; TRBD1 might be the D (5 bases). The CDR3 runs 17 residues. In germline, CDR1 is MDHEN, CDR2 SYDVKM. V was trimmed by 6 bases and J by 0 bases, leaving 20 bases between them. CDR3 DNA sequence: TGTGCCAGCAGGCCCCCTGGGACGGTTAATATGAACACTGAAGCTTTCTTT. Amino acid sequence: CASRPPGTVNMNTEAFF.

This clonotype was recorded many times. The chain has TRBV11-1 and TRBJ2-7; D perhaps matches TRBD2 (5 bases). The V gene's germline CDR1 is SGHAT and CDR2 FQDESV (reference sequence). Trimming cost V 3 bases and J 5 bases, with 14 bases left between them. The CDR3 spans 14 residues. The CDR3, as DNA: TGTGCCAGCAGCTTGGATCACGGGATAGACGAGCAGTACTTC. Its protein product is CASSLDHGIDEQYF.

This clonotype was counted many times. J is TRBJ2-5 and V is TRBV11-2, with D tentatively TRBD1 (6 bases). There are 16 residues in the CDR3. Germline CDR1 SGHAT, CDR2 FQNNGV. V lost 5 bases, J lost 1 base, and 17 bases lay in between. CDR3 in amino acids: CASSPPWGQIQETQYF. The DNA of the CDR3 is TGTGCCAGCAGCCCACCTTGGGGGCAGATCCAAGAGACCCAGTACTTC.

This chain links TRBV6-2 or TRBV6-3 with TRBJ1-2; TRBD1 aligns across 9 bases. The CDR3 runs 15 residues. CDR1 MNHEY and CDR2 SVGEGT come from the germline V gene. The V segment lost 6 bases and the J segment 5 bases; nucleotides outside the gene matches: 10. CDR3: CASSQTGTGLYGYTF. CDR3 DNA sequence: TGTGCCAGCAGCCAAACCGGGACAGGGTTATATGGCTACACCTTC.